These 7 T cell receptor beta chains share one sample of origin, sequenced in a study of Graves' ophthalmopathy and Graves' hyperthyroidism. Amplified TCR beta CDR3 regions were obtained using RNA transcripts as template. The authors performed first-round RT-PCR with HTBI primers and then a second-round multiplex PCR. Each CDR3 protein gets one entry after TCRdb re-called the multiplex PCR reads with MiXCR. The table records under 800,000 distinct CDR3 sequences, roughly 20% of them present only once. Sequences were obtained from peripheral blood. These receptors all come from a woman between 18 and 29 years old with stable Graves' hyperthyroidism. Some clones in this sample may be carry-over from other donors' samples.

This clonotype was recorded many times. The chain carries TRBV6-2 or TRBV6-3 and TRBJ1-1; D not certain. Germline V gene lookup returns CDR1 MNHEY and CDR2 SVGEGT. The CDR3 covers 14 residues. Deletions cut 4 bases from V and 0 bases from J, with 9 bases between. In nucleotides, the CDR3 is TGTGCCAGCAGTTCTGACAAATTGAACACTGAAGCTTTCTTT. Amino acid sequence: CASSSDKLNTEAFF.

A few counts support this clonotype. V and J are TRBV6-2 or TRBV6-3 and TRBJ1-1; tentative D call: TRBD1 (6 bases). The germline CDR1 and CDR2 sequences are MNHEY and SVGEGT. The V and J ends lost 6 bases and 10 bases respectively, with 18 bases between them. The CDR3 sequence is 13 residues long. DNA for the CDR3: TGTGCCAGCAGCCCACGGGGGGCAGGGCGAGCTTTCTTT. This codes for CASSPRGAGRAFF.

The chain combines TRBV7-9 with TRBJ1-1; D call uncertain. V was cut by 5 bases and J by 8 bases, with 12 bases left in between. The CDR3 runs to 12 residues. Looked up from germline, CDR1 is SEHNR and CDR2 is FQNEAQ (reference sequence). DNA for the CDR3: TGTGCCAGCAGCCCTGAAATCCGGGAAGCTTTCTTT. Its protein is CASSPEIREAFF.

A single count supports this clonotype. Being one base from a much bigger clone, this may be a read error. V gene TRBV10-3 combines with J gene TRBJ2-5; D unresolved. The CDR3 is made up of 12 amino acids. From germline, CDR1 is ENHRY and CDR2 SYGVKD. Trimming pared 10 bases from V and 1 base from J, leaving 10 bases between. The CDR3 reads CATQGGQETQYF. The CDR3 coding sequence is TGTGCCACCCAAGGTGGCCAAGAGACCCAGTACTTC.

This clonotype was counted ten times or more. The rearrangement uses TRBV6-5 and TRBJ2-5; a possible D gene is TRBD1 (6 bases). Germline-derived CDR1 and CDR2 are MNHEY and SVGAGI. The CDR3 extends over 15 amino acids. Trimming pared 7 bases from V and 0 bases from J, leaving 15 bases between. This CDR3 is CASTDSQGYQETQYF. The CDR3 DNA follows: TGTGCCAGCACTGACTCTCAGGGGTACCAAGAGACCCAGTACTTC.

This clonotype was seen more than once but under ten times. The chain combines TRBV5-1 with TRBJ2-7; D remains ambiguous. The V end was cut by 3 bases, the J end by 2 bases, with 15 bases between. Germline V lookup: CDR1 SGHRS, CDR2 YFSETQ. The CDR3 extends over 15 amino acids. This CDR3 is CASSSGLAPPYEQYF. The CDR3 DNA is TGCGCCAGCAGCTCTGGGTTGGCACCCCCCTACGAGCAGTACTTC.

As to this clonotype: At one of its ends the junction is not consistent with the germline gene, which may arise from a read error. The J gene is TRBJ2-5, the V gene TRBV7-3, with 12 positions matching TRBD1. The CDR3 runs to 16 residues. Germline values: CDR1 SGHTA, CDR2 FQGTGA. The CDR3 bases are TGTGCCAGCAGCGACTGGAGGGACAGGGGGCGGCGGACCGAGTACTTC. It is translated as CASSDWRDRGRRTEYF.